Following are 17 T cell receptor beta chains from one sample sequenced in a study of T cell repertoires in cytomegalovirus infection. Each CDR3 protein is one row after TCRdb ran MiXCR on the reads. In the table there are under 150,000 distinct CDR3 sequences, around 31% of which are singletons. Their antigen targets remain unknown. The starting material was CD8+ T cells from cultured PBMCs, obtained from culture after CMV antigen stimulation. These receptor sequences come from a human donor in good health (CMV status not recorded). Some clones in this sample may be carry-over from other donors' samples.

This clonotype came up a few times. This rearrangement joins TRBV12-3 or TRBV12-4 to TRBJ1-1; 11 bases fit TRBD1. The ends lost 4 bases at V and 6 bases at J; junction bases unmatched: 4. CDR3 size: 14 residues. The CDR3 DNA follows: TGTGCCAGCAGTTCGGACAGGGGGCACCCTGAAGCTTTCTTT. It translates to CASSSDRGHPEAFF.

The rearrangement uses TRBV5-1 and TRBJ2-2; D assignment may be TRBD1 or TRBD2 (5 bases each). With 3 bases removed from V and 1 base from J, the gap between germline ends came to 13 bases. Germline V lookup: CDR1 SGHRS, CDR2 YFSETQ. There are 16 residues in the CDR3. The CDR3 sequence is CASSSGTAKNTGELFF. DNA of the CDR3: TGCGCCAGCAGCTCTGGGACGGCAAAGAACACCGGGGAGCTGTTTTTT.

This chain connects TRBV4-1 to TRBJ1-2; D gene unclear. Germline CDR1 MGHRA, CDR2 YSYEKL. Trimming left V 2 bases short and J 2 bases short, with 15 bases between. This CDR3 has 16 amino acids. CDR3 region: CASSQSTYRVNYGYTF. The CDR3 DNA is TGCGCCAGCAGCCAATCAACTTACCGGGTCAACTATGGCTACACCTTC.

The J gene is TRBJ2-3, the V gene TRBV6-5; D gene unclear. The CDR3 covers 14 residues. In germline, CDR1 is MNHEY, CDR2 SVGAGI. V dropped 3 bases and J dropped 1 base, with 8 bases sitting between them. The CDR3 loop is CASSYSAGTDTQYF. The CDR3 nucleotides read TGTGCCAGCAGTTATTCTGCTGGCACAGATACGCAGTATTTT.

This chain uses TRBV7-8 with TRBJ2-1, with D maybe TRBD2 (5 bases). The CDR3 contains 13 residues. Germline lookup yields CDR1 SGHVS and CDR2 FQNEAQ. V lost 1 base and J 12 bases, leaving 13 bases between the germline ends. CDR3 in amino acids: CASSLVRSRGQFF. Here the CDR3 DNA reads TGTGCCAGCAGCTTAGTCAGGTCCCGGGGGCAGTTCTTC.

CDR3 DNA sequence: TGTGCCAGCAGCTTAAACCCGACCAACGGAGGTGCTGAAGCTTTCTTT. This translates into CASSLNPTNGGAEAFF. The chain recombines TRBV7-6 with TRBJ1-1, with no clear D. V was shortened by 2 bases and J by 6 bases, with 19 bases between the two germline ends. CDR1 is SGHVS, CDR2 FNYEAQ, per germline. This CDR3 has 16 amino acids.

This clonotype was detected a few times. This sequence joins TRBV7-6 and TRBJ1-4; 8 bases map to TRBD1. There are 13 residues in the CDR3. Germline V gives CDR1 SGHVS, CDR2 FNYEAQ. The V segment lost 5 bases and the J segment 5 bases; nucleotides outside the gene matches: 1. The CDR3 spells CASSNRGNEKLFF. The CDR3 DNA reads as TGTGCCAGCAGCAACAGGGGGAATGAAAAACTGTTTTTT.

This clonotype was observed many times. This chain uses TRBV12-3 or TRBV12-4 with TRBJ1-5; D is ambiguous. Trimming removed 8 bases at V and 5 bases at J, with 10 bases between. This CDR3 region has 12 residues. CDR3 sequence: CASAGEDQPQHF. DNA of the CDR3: TGTGCCAGCGCAGGTGAGGATCAGCCCCAGCATTTT.

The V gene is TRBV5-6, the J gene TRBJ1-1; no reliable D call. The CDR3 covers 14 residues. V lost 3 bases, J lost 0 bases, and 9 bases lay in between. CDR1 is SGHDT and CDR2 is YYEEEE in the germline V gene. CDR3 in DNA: TGTGCCAGCAGCTCAGAAGTTATGAACACTGAAGCTTTCTTT. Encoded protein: CASSSEVMNTEAFF.

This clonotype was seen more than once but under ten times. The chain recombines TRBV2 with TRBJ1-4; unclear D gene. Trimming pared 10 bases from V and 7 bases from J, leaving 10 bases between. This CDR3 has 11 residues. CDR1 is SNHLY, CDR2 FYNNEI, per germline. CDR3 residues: CATYAGEKLFF. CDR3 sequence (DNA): TGTGCCACCTACGCCGGTGAAAAACTGTTTTTT.

Here the CDR3 reads CASTERTDTQYF. The CDR3 DNA reads TGTGCCAGCACCGAGCGCACAGATACGCAGTATTTT. The V call is TRBV11-2, the J call TRBJ2-3; the D is unclear. There are 12 residues in the CDR3. Deletions cut 7 bases from V and 1 base from J, with 6 bases between. Germline V gene lookup returns CDR1 SGHAT and CDR2 FQNNGV.

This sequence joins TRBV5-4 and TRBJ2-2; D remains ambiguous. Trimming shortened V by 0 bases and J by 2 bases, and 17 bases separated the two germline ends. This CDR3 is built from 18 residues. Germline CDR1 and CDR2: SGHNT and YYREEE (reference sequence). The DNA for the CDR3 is TGTGCCAGCAGCTTGGCCGTGACCCACTCACAAAACACCGGGGAGCTGTTTTTT. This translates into CASSLAVTHSQNTGELFF.

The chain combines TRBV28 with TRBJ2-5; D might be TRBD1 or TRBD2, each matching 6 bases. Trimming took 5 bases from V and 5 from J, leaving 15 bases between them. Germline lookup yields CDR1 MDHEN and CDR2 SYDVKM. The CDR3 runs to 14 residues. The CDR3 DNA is TGTGCCAGCAGTCACCAATCGGGGGCGGAGACCCAGTACTTC. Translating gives CASSHQSGAETQYF. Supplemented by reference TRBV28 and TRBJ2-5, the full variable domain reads DVKVTQSSRYLVKRTGEKVFLECVQDMDHENMFWYRQDPGLGLRLIYFSYDVKMKEKGDIPEGYSVSREKKERFSLILESASTNQTSMYLCASSHQSGAETQYFGPGTRLLVL.

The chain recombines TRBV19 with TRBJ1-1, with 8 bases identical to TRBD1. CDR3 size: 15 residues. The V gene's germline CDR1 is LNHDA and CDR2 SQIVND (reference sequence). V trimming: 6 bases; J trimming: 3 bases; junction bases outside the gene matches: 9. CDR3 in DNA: TGTGCCAGTAGCGACCCTCCAGGGGGCTACACTGAAGCTTTCTTT. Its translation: CASSDPPGGYTEAFF.

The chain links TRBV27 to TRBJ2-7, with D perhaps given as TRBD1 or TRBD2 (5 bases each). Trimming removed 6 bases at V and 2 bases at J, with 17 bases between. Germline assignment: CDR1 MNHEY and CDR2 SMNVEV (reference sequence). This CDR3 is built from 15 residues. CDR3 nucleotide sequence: TGTGCCAGCAGCAAGCCCGGGACGGCGGCCTACGAGCAGTACTTC. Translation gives CASSKPGTAAYEQYF.

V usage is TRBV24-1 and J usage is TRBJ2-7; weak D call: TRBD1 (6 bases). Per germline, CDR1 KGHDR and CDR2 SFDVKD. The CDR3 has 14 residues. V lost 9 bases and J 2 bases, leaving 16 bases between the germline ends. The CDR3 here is CATVWGTHTYEQYF. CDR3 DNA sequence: TGTGCCACCGTTTGGGGGACACACACCTACGAGCAGTACTTC.

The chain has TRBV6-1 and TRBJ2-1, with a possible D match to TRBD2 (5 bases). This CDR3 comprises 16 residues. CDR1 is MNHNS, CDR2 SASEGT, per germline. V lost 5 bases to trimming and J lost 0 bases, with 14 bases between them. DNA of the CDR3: TGTGCCAGCAGTTACGAGGGAACCAGCTCCTACAATGAGCAGTTCTTC. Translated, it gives CASSYEGTSSYNEQFF.